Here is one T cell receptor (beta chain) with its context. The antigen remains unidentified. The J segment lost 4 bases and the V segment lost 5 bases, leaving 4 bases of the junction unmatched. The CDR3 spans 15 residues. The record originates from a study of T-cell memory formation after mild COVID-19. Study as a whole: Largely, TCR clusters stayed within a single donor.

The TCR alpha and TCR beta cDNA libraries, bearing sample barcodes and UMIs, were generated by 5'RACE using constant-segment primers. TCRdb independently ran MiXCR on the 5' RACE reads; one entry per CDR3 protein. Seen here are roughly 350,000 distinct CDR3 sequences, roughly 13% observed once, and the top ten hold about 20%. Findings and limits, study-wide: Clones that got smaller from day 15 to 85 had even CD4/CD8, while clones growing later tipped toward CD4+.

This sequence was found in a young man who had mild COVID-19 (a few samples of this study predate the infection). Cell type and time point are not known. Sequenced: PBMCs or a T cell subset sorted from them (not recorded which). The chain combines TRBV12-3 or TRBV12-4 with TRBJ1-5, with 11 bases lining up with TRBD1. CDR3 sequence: CASSPGTGGNQPQHF. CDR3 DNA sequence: TGTGCCAGCAGTCCGGGGACAGGGGGAAATCAGCCCCAGCATTTT.